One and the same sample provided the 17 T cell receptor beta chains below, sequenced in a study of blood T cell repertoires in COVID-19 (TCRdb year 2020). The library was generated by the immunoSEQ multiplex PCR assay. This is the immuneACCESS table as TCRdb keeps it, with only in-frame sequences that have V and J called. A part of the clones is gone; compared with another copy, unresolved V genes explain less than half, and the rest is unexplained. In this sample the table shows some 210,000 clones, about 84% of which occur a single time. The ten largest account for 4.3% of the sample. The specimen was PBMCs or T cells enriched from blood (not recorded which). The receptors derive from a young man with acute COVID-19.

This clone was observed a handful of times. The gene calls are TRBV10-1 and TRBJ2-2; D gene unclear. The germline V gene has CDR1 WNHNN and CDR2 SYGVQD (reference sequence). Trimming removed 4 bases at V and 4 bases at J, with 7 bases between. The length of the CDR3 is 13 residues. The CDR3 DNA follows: TGCGCCAGCAGTGCCCTCTTCACCGGGGAGCTGTTTTTT. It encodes CASSALFTGELFF.

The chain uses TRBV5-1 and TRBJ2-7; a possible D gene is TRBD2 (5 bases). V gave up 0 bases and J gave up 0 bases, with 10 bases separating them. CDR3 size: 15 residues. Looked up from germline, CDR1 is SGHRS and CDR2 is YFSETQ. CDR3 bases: TGCGCCAGCAGCTTGGCGCCACTAGTCTCCTACGAGCAGTACTTC. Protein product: CASSLAPLVSYEQYF.

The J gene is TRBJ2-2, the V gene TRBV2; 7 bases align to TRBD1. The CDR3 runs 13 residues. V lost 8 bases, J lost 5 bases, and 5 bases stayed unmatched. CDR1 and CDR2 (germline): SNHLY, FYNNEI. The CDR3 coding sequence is TGTGCCAGCCGACAGGGCTATACCGGGGAGCTGTTTTTT. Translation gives CASRQGYTGELFF. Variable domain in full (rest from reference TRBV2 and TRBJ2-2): EPEVTQTPSHQVTQMGQEVILRCVPISNHLYFYWYRQILGQKVEFLVSFYNNEISEKSEIFDDQFSVERPDGSNFTLKIRSTKLEDSAMYFCASRQGYTGELFFGEGSRLTVL.

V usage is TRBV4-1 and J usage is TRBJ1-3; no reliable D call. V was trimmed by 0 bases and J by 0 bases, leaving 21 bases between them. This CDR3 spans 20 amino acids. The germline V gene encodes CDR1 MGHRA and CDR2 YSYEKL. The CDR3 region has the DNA TGCGCCAGCAGCCAAGATCCCCCTAGGTTCCGCACACGCTCTGGAAACACCATATATTTT. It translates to CASSQDPPRFRTRSGNTIYF.

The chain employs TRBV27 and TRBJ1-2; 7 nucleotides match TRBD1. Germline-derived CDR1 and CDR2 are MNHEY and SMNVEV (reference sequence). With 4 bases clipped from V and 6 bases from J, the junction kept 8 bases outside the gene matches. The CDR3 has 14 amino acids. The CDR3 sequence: CASSWTGAPDGYTF. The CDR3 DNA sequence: TGTGCCAGCAGTTGGACAGGCGCCCCGGATGGCTACACCTTC.

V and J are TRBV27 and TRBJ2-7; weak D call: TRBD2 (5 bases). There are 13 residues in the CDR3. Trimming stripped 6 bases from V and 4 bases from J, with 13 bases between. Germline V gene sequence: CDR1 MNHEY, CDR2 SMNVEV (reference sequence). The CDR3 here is CASSHPSGYEQYF. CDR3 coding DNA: TGTGCCAGCAGCCATCCGTCGGGATACGAGCAGTACTTC.

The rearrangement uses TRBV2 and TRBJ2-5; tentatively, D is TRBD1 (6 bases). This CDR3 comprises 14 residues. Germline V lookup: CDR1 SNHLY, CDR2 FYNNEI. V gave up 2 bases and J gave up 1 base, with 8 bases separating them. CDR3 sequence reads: CASSETGLQETQYF. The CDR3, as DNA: TGTGCCAGCAGTGAAACAGGGCTCCAAGAGACCCAGTACTTC.

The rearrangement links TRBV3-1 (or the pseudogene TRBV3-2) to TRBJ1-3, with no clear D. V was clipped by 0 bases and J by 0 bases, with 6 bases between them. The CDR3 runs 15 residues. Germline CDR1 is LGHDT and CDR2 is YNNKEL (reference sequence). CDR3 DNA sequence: TGTGCCAGCAGCCAAGACCTAAGCTCTGGAAACACCATATATTTT. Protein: CASSQDLSSGNTIYF.

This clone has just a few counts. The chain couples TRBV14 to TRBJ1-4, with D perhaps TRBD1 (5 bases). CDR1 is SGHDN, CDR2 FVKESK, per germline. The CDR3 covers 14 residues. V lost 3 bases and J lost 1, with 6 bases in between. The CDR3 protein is CASSQQGTNEKLFF. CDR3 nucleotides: TGTGCCAGCAGCCAGCAGGGAACTAATGAAAAACTGTTTTTT.

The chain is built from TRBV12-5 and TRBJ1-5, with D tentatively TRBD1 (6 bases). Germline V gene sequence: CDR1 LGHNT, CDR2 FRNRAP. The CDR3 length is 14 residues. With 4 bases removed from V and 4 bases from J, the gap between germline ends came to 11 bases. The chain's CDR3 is CASGWVQGNQPQHF. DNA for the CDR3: TGTGCTAGTGGTTGGGTACAGGGAAATCAGCCCCAGCATTTT.

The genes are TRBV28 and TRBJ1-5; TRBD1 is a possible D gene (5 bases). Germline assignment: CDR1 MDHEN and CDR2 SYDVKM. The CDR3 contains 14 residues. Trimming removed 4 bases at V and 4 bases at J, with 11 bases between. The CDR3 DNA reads TGTGCCAGCAGTTGGGGGAGGCGGAATCAGCCCCAGCATTTT. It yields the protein CASSWGRRNQPQHF.

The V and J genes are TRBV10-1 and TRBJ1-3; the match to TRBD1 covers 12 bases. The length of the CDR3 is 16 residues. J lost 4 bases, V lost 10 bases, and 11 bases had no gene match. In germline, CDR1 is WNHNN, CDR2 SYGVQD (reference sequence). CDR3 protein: CATTKGTGGAGNTIYF. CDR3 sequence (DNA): TGCGCCACCACCAAGGGGACAGGGGGCGCGGGAAACACCATATATTTT.

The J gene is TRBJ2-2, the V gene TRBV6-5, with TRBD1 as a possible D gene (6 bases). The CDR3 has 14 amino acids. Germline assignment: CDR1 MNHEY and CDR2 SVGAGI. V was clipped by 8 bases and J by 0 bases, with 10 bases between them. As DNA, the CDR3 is TGTGCCAGCGGGGGACAAGCGAACACCGGGGAGCTGTTTTTT. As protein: CASGGQANTGELFF.

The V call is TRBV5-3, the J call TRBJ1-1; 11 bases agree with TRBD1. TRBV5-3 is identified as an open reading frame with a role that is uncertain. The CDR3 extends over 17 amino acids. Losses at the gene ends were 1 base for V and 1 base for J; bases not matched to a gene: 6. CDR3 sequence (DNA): TGTGCCAGAAGCTTGCCCGGACAGGGGGCAAGGAACACTGAAGCTTTCTTT. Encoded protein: CARSLPGQGARNTEAFF.

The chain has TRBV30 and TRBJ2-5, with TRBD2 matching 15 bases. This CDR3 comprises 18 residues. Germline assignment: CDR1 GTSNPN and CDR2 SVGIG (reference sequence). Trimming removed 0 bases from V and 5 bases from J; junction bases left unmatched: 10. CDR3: CAWSVRRTSGGGVETQYF. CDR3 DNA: TGTGCCTGGAGTGTACGTAGGACTAGCGGGGGGGGCGTGGAGACCCAGTACTTC.

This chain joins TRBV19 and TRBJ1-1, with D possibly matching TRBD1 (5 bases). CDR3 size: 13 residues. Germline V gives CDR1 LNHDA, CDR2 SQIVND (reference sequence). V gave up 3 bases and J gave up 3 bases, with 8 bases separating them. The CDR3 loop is CASSMRRDTEAFF. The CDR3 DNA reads TGTGCCAGTAGTATGCGCAGGGACACTGAAGCTTTCTTT. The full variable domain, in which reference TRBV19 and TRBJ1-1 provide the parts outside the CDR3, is DGGITQSPKYLFRKEGQNVTLSCEQNLNHDAMYWYRQDPGQGLRLIYYSQIVNDFQKGDIAEGYSVSREKKESFPLTVTSAQKNPTAFYLCASSMRRDTEAFFGQGTRLTVV.

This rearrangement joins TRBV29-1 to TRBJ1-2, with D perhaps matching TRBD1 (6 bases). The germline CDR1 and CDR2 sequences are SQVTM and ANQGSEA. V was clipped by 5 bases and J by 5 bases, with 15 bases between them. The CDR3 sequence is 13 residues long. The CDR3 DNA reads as TGCAGCGTTAGAGCGGGGGGCCAGTATGGCTACACCTTC. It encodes CSVRAGGQYGYTF.